This TCR beta chain stems from a study of response to subunit inactivated influenza vaccine. TCRdb re-called the RT-PCR reads through MiXCR, storing one row per CDR3 protein. This repertoire shows some 150,000 distinct CDR3 sequences, approximately 12% found once; its top ten account for 25% to 35%. This sample was also put to use in a study of T cells expressing NK-cell markers. Per that paper: Generation of TCR beta cDNA was performed by 5'RACE template switching incorporating UMIs. In sorted CD3+CD56+NKG2C+, CD3+CD56+NKG2C- and CD3+CD56-NKG2C+ T cells, TCR beta repertoires were obtained. Eight donors were sequenced, seven testing HCMV-seropositive and one testing seronegative. Several of the donors carried dominant NKG2C+ clonotypes that took up roughly 1.0-7.5% of their CD8+ T cells. These clonotypes also led the CD3+CD56-NKG2C+ fraction in a handful of donors.

Sequenced material: CD8+ T cells sorted from PBMCs, taken roughly 12 days after vaccination. This clonotype was sampled from a man aged 50-59 years who received an inactivated influenza vaccine.

The CDR3 region has the DNA TGTGCCAGCAGTTTGGGGACAGCCACTGAAGCTTTCTTT. Translated: CASSLGTATEAFF. This chain links TRBV12-3 or TRBV12-4 with TRBJ1-1; TRBD1 matches 7 bases. Trimming at V came to 3 bases and at J to 4 bases, leaving 2 bases not matched to a gene. The CDR3 runs to 13 residues.